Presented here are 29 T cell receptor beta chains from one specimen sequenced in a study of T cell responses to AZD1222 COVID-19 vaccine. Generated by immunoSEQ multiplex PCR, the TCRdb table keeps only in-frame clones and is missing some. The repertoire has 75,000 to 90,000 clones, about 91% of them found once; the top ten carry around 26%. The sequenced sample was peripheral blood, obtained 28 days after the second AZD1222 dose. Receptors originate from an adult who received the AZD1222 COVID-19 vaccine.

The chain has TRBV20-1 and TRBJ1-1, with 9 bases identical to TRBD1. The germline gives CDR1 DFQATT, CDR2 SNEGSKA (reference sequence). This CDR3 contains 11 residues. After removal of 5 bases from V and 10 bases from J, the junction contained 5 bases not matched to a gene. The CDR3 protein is CSAVRQGGAFF. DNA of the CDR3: TGCAGTGCTGTTAGACAGGGGGGAGCTTTCTTT.

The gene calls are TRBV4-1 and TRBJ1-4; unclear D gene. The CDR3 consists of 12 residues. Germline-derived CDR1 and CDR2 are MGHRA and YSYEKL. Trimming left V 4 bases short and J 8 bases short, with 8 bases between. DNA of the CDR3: TGCGCCAGCAGCCCACCGGGCGAAAAACTGTTTTTT. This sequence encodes CASSPPGEKLFF.

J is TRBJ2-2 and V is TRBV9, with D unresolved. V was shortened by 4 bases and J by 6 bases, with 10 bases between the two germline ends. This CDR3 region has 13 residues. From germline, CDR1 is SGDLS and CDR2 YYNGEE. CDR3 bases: TGTGCCAGCAGCCTGATATTATCCGGGGAGCTGTTTTTT. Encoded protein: CASSLILSGELFF.

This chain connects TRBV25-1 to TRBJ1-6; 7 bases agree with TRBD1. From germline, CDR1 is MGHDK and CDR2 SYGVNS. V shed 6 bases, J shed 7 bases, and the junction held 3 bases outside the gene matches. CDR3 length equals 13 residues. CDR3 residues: CASRAGGNSPLHF. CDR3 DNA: TGTGCCAGCAGAGCAGGGGGGAATTCACCCCTCCACTTT.

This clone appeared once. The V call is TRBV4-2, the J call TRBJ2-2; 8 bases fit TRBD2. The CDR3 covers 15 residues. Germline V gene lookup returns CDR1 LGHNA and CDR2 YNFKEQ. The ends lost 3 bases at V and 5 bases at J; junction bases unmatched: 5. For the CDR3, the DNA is TGTGCCAGCAGCCATAGCGGGACTCTTACCGGGGAGCTGTTTTTT. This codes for CASSHSGTLTGELFF.

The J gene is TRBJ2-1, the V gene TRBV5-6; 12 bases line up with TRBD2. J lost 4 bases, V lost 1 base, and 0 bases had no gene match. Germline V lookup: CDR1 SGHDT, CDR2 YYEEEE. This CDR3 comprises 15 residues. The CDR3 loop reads CASSLLAGGYNEQFF. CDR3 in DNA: TGTGCCAGCAGCTTGCTAGCGGGGGGGTACAATGAGCAGTTCTTC. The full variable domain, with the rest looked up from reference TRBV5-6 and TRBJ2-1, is DAGVTQSPTHLIKTRGQQVTLRCSPKSGHDTVSWYQQALGQGPQFIFQYYEEEERQRGNFPDRFSGHQFPNYSSELNVNALLLGDSALYLCASSLLAGGYNEQFFGPGTRLTVL.

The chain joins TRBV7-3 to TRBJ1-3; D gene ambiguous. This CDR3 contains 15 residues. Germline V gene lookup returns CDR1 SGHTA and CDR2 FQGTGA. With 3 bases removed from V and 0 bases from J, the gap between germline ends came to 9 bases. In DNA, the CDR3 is TGTGCCAGCAGCTTTAGGGCCCTCTCTGGAAACACCATATATTTT. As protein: CASSFRALSGNTIYF.

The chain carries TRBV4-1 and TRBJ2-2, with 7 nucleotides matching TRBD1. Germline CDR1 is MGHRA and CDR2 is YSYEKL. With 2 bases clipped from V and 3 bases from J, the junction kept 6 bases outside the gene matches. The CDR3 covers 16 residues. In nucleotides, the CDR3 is TGCGCCAGCAGCCAACGACAGGGTTCGGACACCGGGGAGCTGTTTTTT. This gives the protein CASSQRQGSDTGELFF.

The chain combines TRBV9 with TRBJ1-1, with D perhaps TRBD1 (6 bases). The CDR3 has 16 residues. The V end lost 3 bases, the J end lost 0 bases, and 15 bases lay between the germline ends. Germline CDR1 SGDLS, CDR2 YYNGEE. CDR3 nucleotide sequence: TGTGCCAGCAGCGCCCCGGGAGGGGGGGTGAACACTGAAGCTTTCTTT. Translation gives CASSAPGGGVNTEAFF.

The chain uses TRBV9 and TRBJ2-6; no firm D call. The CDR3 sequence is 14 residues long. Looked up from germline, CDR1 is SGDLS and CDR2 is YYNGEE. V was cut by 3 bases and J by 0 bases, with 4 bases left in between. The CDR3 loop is CASSESSGANVLTF. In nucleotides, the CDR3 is TGTGCCAGCAGCGAGAGCTCTGGGGCCAACGTCCTGACTTTC.

This CDR3 reads CASSFFSGNTIYF. The CDR3 DNA is TGTGCCAGCAGTTTTTTCTCTGGAAACACCATATATTTT. V is TRBV28 and J is TRBJ1-3, with D unresolved. Trimming took off 3 bases at V and 0 bases at J, with 3 bases between the two ends. The length of the CDR3 is 13 residues. CDR1 and CDR2 (germline): MDHEN, SYDVKM.

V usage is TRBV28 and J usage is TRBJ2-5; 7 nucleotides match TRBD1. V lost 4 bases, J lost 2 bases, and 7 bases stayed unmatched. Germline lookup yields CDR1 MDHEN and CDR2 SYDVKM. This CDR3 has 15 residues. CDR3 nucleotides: TGTGCCAGCAGTTATCGACAGGGTTCACAAGAGACCCAGTACTTC. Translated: CASSYRQGSQETQYF.

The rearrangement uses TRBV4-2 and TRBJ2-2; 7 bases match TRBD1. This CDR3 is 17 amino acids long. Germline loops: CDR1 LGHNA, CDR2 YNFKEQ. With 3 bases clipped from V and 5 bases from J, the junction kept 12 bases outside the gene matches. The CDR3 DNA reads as TGTGCCAGCAGCCAGGCTTTATCTGAGACAGGGACCGGGGAGCTGTTTTTT. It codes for CASSQALSETGTGELFF.

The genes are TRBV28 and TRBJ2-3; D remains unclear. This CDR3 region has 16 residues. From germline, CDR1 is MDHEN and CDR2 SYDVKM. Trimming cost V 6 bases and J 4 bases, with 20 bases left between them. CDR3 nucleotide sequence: TGTGCCAGCAGCCTCCACACGGGCATGCCGGCAGATACGCAGTATTTT. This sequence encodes CASSLHTGMPADTQYF.

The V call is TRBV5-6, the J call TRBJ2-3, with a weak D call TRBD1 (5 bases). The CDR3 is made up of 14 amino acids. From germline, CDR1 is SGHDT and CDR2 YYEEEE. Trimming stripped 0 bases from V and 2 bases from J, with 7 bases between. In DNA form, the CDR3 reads TGTGCCAGCAGCTTGGGGGGCCCCACAGATACGCAGTATTTT. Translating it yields CASSLGGPTDTQYF.

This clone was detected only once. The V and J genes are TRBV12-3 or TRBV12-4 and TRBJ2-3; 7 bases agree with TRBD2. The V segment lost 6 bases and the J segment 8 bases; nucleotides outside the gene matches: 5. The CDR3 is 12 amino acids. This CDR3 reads CASSPTSVTQYF. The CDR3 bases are TGTGCCAGCAGCCCCACTAGCGTTACGCAGTATTTT.

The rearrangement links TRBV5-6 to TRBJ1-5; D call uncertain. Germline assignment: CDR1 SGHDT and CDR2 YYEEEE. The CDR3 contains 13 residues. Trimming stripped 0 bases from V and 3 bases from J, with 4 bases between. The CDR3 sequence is CASSLASNQPQHF. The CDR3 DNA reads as TGTGCCAGCAGCTTGGCCTCCAATCAGCCCCAGCATTTT. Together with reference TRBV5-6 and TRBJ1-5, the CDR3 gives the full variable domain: DAGVTQSPTHLIKTRGQQVTLRCSPKSGHDTVSWYQQALGQGPQFIFQYYEEEERQRGNFPDRFSGHQFPNYSSELNVNALLLGDSALYLCASSLASNQPQHFGDGTRLSIL.

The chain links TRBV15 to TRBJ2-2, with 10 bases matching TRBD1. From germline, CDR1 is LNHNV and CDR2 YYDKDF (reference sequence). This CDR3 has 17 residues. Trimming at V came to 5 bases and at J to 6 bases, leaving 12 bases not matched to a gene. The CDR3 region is CATSPGGDRGYAGELFF. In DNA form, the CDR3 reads TGTGCCACCAGCCCCGGGGGGGACAGGGGATATGCCGGGGAGCTGTTTTTT.

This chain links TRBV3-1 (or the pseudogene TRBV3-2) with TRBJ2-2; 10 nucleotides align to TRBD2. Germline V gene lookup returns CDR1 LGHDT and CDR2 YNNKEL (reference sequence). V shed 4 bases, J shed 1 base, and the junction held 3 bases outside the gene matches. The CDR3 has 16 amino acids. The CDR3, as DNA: TGTGCCAGCAGCCTTTTAGCGGGAGGGAACACCGGGGAGCTGTTTTTT. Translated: CASSLLAGGNTGELFF.

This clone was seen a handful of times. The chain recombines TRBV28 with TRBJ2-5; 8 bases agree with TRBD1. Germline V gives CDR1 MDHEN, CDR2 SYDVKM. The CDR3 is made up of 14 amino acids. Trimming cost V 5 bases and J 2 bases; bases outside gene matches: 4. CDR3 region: CASSRDRRQETQYF. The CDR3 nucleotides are TGTGCCAGCAGTCGGGACAGGCGACAAGAGACCCAGTACTTC.

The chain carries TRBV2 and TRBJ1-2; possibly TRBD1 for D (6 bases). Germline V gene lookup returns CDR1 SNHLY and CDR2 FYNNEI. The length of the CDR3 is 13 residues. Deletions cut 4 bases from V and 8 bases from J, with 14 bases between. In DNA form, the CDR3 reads TGTGCCAGCAGTGTTGAGGGGGATGGCGGCTACACCTTC. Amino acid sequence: CASSVEGDGGYTF.

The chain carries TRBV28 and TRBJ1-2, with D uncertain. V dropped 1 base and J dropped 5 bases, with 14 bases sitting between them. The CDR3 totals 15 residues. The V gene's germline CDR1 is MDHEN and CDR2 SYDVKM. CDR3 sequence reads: CASSLYPGPGYGYTF. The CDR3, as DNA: TGTGCCAGCAGTTTATACCCCGGCCCGGGGTATGGCTACACCTTC.

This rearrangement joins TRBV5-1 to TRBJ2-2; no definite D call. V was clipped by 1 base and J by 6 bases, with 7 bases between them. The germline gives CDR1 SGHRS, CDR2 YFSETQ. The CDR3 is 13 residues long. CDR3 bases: TGCGCCAGCAGCTTGAATGGGCCCGGGGAGCTGTTTTTT. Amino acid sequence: CASSLNGPGELFF.

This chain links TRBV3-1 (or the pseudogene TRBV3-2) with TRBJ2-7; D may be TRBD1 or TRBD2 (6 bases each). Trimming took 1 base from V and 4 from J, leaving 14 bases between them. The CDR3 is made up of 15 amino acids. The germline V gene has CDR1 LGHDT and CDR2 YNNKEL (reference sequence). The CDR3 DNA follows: TGTGCCAGCAGCCAAGTGGGGGGCGTTATGTACGAGCAGTACTTC. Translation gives CASSQVGGVMYEQYF.

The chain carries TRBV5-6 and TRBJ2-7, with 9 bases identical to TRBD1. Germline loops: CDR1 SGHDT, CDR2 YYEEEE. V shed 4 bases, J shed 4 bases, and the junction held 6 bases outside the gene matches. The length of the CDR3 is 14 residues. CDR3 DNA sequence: TGTGCCAGCAGCGGCGGACAGGGGCATTACGAGCAGTACTTC. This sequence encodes CASSGGQGHYEQYF.

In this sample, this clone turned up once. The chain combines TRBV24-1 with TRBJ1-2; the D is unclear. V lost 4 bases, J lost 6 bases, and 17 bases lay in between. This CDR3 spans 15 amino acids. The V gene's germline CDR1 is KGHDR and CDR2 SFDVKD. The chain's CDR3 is CATSDPSRPRNGYTF. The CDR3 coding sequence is TGTGCCACCAGTGACCCGAGCCGGCCTCGGAATGGCTACACCTTC.

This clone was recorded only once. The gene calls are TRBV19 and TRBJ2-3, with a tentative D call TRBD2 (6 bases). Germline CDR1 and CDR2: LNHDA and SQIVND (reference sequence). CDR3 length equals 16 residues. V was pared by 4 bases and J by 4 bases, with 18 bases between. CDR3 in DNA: TGTGCCAGTAGTACTAGGACGGGAGCACATGCAGATACGCAGTATTTT. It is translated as CASSTRTGAHADTQYF.

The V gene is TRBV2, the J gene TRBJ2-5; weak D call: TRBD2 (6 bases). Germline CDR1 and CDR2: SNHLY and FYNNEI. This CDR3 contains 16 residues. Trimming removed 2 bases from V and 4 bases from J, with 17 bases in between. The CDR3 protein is CASSELAVGGGETQYF. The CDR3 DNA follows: TGTGCCAGCAGTGAACTGGCCGTTGGGGGAGGAGAGACCCAGTACTTC. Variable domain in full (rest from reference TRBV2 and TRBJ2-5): EPEVTQTPSHQVTQMGQEVILRCVPISNHLYFYWYRQILGQKVEFLVSFYNNEISEKSEIFDDQFSVERPDGSNFTLKIRSTKLEDSAMYFCASSELAVGGGETQYFGPGTRLLVL.

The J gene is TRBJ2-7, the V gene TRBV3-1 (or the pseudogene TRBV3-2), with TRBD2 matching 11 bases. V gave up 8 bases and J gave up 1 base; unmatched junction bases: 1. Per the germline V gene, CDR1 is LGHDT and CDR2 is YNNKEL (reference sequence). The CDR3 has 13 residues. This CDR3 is CASGTSGSYEQYF. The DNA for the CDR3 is TGTGCCAGCGGGACTAGCGGTTCCTACGAGCAGTACTTC.